Reported below is one T cell receptor beta chain. The data are from a study of OX40 agonist ivuxolimab in advanced cancers. Study in general: Patients were dosed intravenously with ivuxolimab at 0.01 to 10 mg/kg every 2 weeks.

Some clones are missing from TCRdb's copy, which holds only in-frame ones; the method was immunoSEQ multiplex PCR. Of approximately 84,000 clones in the sample, 89% were seen once. This receptor was identified in an adult with an advanced solid tumor such as melanoma, head and neck, liver or kidney cancer. Sequenced here: CD4+ or CD8+ T cells sorted from blood, sampled in a trial of the OX40 agonist ivuxolimab.

The CDR3 coding sequence is TGTGCCAGCAGTCCGGGGACTAGCGGGGGCTTTTTAGATACGCAGTATTTT. This sequence encodes CASSPGTSGGFLDTQYF. This chain joins TRBV7-9 and TRBJ2-3; 14 bases fit TRBD2. The J segment lost 5 bases and the V segment lost 6 bases, leaving 10 bases of the junction unmatched. Germline V gives CDR1 SEHNR, CDR2 FQNEAQ (reference sequence). The CDR3 loop spans 17 amino acids. The entire variable domain, with the rest obtained from reference TRBV7-9 and TRBJ2-3, is as follows: DTGVSQNPRHKITKRGQNVTFRCDPISEHNRLYWYRQTLGQGPEFLTYFQNEAQLEKSRLLSDRFSAERPKGSFSTLEIQRTEQGDSAMYLCASSPGTSGGFLDTQYFGPGTRLTVL.